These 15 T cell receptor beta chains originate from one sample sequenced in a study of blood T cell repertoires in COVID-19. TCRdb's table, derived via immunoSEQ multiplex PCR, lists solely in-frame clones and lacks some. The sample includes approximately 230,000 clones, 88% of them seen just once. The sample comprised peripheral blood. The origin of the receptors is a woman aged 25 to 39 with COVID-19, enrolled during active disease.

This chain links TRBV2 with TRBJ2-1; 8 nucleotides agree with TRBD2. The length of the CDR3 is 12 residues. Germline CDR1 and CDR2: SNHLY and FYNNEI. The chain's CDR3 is CTTSGSYNEQFF. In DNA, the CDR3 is TGTACCACTAGCGGATCCTACAATGAGCAGTTCTTC.

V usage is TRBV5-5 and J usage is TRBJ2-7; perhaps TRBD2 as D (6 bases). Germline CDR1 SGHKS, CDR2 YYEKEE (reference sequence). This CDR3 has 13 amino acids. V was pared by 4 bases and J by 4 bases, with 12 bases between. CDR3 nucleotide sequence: TGTGCCAGCAGCCCGGGACTTCAATACGAGCAGTACTTC. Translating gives CASSPGLQYEQYF.

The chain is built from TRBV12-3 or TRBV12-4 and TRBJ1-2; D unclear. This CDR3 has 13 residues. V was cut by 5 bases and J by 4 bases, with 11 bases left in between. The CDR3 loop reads CASSLGLSYGYTF. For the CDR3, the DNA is TGTGCCAGCAGTCTAGGTTTGAGCTATGGCTACACCTTC.

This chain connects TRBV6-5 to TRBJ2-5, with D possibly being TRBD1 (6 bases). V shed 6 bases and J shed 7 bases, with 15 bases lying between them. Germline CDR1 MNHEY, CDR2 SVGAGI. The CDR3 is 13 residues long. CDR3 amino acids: CASRVTLGGTQYF. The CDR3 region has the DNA TGTGCCAGCAGGGTCACCTTAGGGGGGACCCAGTACTTC.

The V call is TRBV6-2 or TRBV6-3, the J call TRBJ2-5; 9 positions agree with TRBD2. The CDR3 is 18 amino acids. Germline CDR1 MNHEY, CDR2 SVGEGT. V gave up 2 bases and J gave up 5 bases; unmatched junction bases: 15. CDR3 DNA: TGTGCCAGCAGTTACGCCTGGCAGAAGCGGGAGGACGGGGAGACCCAGTACTTC. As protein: CASSYAWQKREDGETQYF.

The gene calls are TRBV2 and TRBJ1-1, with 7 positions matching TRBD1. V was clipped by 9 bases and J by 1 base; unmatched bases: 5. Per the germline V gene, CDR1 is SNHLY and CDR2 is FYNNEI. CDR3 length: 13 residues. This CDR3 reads CARSTGKNTEAFF. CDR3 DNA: TGTGCCAGATCGACAGGGAAGAACACTGAAGCTTTCTTT.

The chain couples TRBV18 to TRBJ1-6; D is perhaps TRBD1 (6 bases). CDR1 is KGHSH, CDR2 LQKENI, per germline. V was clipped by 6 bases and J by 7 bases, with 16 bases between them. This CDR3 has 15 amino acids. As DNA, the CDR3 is TGTGCCAGCTCCCCAGCCTTGGGGGCCAATTCACCCCTCCACTTT. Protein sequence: CASSPALGANSPLHF.

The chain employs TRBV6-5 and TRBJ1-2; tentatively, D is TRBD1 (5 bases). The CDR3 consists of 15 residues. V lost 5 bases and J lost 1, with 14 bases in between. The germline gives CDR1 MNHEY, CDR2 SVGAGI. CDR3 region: CASSPTDARNYGYTF. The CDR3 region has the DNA TGTGCCAGCAGTCCGACAGACGCCCGTAACTATGGCTACACCTTC.

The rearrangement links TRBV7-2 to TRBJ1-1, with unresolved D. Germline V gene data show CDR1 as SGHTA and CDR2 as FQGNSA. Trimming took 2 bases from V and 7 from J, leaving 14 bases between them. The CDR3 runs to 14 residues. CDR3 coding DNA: TGTGCCAGCAGCTTATATCTGGGAGTTGGTGAAGCTTTCTTT. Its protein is CASSLYLGVGEAFF.

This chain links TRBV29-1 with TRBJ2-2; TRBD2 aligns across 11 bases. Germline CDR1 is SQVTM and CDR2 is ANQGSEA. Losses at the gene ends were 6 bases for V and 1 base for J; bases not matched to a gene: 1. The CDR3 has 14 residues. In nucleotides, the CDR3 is TGCAGCGTGGGGACTAGCGGGAACACCGGGGAGCTGTTTTTT. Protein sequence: CSVGTSGNTGELFF.

CDR3 sequence reads: CASSQDPYTDTQYF. DNA for the CDR3: TGCGCCAGCAGCCAAGACCCGTACACAGATACGCAGTATTTT. This rearrangement joins TRBV4-3 to TRBJ2-3, with no clear D. V lost 0 bases, J lost 2 bases, and 6 bases lay in between. CDR1 and CDR2 (germline): LGHNA, YSLEER. The CDR3 length is 14 residues.

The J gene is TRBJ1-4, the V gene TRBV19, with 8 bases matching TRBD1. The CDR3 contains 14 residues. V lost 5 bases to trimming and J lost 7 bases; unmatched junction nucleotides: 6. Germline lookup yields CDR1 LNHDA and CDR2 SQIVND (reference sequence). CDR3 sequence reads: CASSYQGAGEKLFF. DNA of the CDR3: TGTGCCAGTAGTTATCAGGGGGCTGGTGAAAAACTGTTTTTT.

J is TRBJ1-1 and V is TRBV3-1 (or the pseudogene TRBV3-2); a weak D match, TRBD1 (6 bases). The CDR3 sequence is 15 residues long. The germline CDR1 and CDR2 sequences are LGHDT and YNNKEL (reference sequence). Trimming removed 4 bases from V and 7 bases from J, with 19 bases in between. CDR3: CASSRIGQGLVEAFF. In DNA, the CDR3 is TGTGCCAGCAGCCGGATTGGCCAGGGGCTGGTTGAAGCTTTCTTT.

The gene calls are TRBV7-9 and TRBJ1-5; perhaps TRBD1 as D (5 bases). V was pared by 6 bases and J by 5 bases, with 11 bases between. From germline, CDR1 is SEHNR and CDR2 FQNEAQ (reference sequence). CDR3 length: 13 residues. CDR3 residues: CASSTGWDQPQHF. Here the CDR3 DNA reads TGTGCCAGCAGTACAGGATGGGATCAGCCCCAGCATTTT. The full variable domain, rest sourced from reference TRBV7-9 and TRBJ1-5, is DTGVSQNPRHKITKRGQNVTFRCDPISEHNRLYWYRQTLGQGPEFLTYFQNEAQLEKSRLLSDRFSAERPKGSFSTLEIQRTEQGDSAMYLCASSTGWDQPQHFGDGTRLSIL.

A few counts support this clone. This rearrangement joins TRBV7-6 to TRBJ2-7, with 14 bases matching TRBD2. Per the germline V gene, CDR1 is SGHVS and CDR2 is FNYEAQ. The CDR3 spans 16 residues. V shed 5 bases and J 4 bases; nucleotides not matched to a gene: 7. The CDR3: CASSQGLAGEAYEQYF. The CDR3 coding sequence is TGTGCCAGCAGCCAGGGACTAGCGGGGGAGGCATACGAGCAGTACTTC.